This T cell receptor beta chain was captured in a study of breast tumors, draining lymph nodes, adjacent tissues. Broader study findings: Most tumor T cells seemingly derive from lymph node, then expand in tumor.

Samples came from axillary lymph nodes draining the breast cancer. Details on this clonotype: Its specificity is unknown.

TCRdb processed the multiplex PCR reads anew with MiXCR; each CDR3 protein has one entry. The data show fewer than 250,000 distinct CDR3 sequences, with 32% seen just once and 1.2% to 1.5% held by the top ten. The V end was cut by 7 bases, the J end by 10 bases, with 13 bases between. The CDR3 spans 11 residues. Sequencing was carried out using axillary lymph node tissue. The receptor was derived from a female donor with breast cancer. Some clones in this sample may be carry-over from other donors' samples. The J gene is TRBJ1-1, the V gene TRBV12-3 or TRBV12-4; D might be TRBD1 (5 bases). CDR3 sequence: CASMGQLGAFF. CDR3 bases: TGTGCCAGCATGGGGCAGCTCGGAGCTTTCTTT.